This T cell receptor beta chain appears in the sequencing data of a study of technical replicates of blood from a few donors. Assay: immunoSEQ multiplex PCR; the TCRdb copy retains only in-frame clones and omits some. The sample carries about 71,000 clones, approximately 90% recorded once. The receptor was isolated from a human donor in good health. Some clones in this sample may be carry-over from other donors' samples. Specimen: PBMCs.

Here the CDR3 reads CASSSPSSTGDTEAFF. CDR3 coding DNA: TGTGCCAGCAGTTCCCCTTCGTCCACGGGGGACACTGAAGCTTTCTTT. The V call is TRBV27, the J call TRBJ1-1; D may be TRBD1 (5 bases). The V gene's germline CDR1 is MNHEY and CDR2 SMNVEV (reference sequence). The CDR3 totals 16 residues. V gave up 4 bases and J gave up 3 bases, with 18 bases separating them.